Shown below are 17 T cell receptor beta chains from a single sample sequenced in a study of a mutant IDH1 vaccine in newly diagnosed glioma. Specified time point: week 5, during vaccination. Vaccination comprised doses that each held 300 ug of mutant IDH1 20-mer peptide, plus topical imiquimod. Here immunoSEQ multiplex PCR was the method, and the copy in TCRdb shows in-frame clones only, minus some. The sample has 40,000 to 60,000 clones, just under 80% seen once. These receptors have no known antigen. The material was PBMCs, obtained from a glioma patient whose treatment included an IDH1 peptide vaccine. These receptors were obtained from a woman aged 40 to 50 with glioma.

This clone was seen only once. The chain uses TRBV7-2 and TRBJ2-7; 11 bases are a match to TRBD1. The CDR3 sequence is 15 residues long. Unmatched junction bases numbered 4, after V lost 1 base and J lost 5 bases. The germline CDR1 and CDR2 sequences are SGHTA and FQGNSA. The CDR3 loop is CASSLEGTGGHEQYF. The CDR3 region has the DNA TGTGCCAGCAGCTTAGAGGGGACAGGGGGACACGAGCAGTACTTC.

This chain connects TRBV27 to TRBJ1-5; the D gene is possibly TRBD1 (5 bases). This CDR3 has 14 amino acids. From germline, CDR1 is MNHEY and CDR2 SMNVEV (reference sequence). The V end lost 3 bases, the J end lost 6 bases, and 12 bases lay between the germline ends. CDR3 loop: CASSFMGERQPQHF. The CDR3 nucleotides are TGTGCCAGCAGTTTTATGGGGGAACGTCAGCCCCAGCATTTT.

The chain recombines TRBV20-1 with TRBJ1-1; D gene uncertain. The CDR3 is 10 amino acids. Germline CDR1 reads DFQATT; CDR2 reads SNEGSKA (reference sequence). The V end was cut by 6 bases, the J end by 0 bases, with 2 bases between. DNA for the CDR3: TGCAGTGCAGTGAACACTGAAGCTTTCTTT. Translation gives CSAVNTEAFF.

DNA of the CDR3: TGTGCCAGCAGACAACAGGGGGCAATGAGGCAAGAGACCCAGTACTTC. The encoded protein is CASRQQGAMRQETQYF. This chain connects TRBV11-2 to TRBJ2-5, with 9 bases fitting TRBD1. Germline V gene lookup returns CDR1 SGHAT and CDR2 FQNNGV. V shed 6 bases, J shed 2 bases, and the junction held 10 bases outside the gene matches. This CDR3 region has 16 residues.

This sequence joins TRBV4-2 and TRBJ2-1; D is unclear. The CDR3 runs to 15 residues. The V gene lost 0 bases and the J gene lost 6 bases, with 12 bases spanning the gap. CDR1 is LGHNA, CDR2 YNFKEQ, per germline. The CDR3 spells CASSQDNRATNEQFF. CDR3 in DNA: TGTGCCAGCAGCCAAGATAACCGGGCCACCAATGAGCAGTTCTTC.

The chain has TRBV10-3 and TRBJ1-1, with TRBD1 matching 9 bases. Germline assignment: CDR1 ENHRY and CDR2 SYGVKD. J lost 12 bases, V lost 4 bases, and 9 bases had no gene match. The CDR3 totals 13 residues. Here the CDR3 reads CAISGTGEGESFF. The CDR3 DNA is TGTGCCATCAGTGGGACAGGGGAAGGCGAGTCTTTCTTT.

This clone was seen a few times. The CDR3 reads CASSFLTGELFF. The CDR3 coding sequence is TGTGCCAGCAGTTTCCTCACCGGGGAGCTGTTTTTT. This sequence joins TRBV27 and TRBJ2-2, with D hard to call. The CDR3 sequence is 12 residues long. The V gene lost 3 bases and the J gene lost 4 bases, with 3 bases spanning the gap. CDR1 is MNHEY, CDR2 SMNVEV, per germline (reference sequence).

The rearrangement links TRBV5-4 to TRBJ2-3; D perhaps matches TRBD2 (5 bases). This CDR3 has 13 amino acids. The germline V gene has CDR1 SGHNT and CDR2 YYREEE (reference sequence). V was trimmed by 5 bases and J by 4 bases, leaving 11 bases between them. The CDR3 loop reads CASSPGRADTQYF. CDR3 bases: TGTGCCAGCAGTCCTGGGAGAGCAGATACGCAGTATTTT.

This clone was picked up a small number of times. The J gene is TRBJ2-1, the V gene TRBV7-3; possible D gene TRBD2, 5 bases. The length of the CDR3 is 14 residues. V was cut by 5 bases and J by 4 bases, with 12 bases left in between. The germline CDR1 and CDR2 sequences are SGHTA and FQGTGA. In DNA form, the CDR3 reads TGTGCCAGCAGCCCAAAGAGGGAGTACAATGAGCAGTTCTTC. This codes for CASSPKREYNEQFF.

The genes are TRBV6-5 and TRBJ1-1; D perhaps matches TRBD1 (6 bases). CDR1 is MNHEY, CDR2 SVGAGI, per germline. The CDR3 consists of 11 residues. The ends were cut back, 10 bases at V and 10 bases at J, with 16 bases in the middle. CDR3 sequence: CATTTRDIAFF. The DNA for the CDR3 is TGTGCCACCACAACTCGGGACATAGCTTTCTTT.

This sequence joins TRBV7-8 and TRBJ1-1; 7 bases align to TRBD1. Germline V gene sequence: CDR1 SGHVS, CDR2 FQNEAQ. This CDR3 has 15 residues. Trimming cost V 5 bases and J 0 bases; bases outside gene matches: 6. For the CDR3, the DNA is TGTGCCAGCAGCCCCAGGGGGGGAATGAACACTGAAGCTTTCTTT. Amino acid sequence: CASSPRGGMNTEAFF.

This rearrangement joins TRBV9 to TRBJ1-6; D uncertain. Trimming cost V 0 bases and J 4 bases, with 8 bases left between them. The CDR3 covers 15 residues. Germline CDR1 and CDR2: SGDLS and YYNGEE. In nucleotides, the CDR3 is TGTGCCAGCAGCGTAGAACAGCTTTATAATTCACCCCTCCACTTT. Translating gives CASSVEQLYNSPLHF.

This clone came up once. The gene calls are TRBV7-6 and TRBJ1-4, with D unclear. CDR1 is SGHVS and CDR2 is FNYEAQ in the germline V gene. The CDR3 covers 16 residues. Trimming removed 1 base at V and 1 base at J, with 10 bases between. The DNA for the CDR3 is TGTGCCAGCAGCTTAGGTATTGGGATAACTAATGAAAAACTGTTTTTT. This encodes CASSLGIGITNEKLFF.

CDR3 region: CADLDRGHSPLHF. DNA of the CDR3: TGTGCCGACTTGGACAGGGGGCACTCACCCCTCCACTTT. The V gene is TRBV5-3, the J gene TRBJ1-6; 11 nucleotides match TRBD1. TRBV5-3 counts as an open reading frame of uncertain function. V was clipped by 10 bases and J by 10 bases; unmatched bases: 7. CDR3 size: 13 residues.

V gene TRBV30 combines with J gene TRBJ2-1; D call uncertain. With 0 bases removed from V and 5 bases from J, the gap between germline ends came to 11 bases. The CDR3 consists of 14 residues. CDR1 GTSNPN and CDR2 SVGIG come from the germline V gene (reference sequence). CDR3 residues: CAWSVRLIDNEQFF. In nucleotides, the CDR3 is TGTGCCTGGAGTGTACGACTTATAGACAATGAGCAGTTCTTC.

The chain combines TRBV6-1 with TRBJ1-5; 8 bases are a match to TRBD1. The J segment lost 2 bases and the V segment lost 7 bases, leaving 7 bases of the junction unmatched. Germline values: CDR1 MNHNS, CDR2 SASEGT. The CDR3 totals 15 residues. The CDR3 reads CASTQGAEGNQPQHF. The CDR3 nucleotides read TGTGCCAGCACCCAGGGGGCTGAGGGCAATCAGCCCCAGCATTTT.

The CDR3 DNA reads TGTGCCAGCAGATACGACGGCCTAACTGAAGCTTTCTTT. Its translation: CASRYDGLTEAFF. This chain uses TRBV2 with TRBJ1-1; no reliable D call. Trimming removed 6 bases from V and 5 bases from J, with 13 bases in between. This CDR3 has 13 residues. The V gene's germline CDR1 is SNHLY and CDR2 FYNNEI. Looking up the rest from reference TRBV2 and TRBJ1-1 gives the full variable domain: EPEVTQTPSHQVTQMGQEVILRCVPISNHLYFYWYRQILGQKVEFLVSFYNNEISEKSEIFDDQFSVERPDGSNFTLKIRSTKLEDSAMYFCASRYDGLTEAFFGQGTRLTVV.